The source of this TCR beta chain is a study of T cell responses to AZD1222 COVID-19 vaccine. The V end lost 10 bases, the J end lost 5 bases, and 10 bases lay between the germline ends. The CDR3 has 11 amino acids. Sequenced by immunoSEQ multiplex PCR; TCRdb stores in-frame clones only, minus some. Of 130,000 to 150,000 clones in the sample, around nine tenths are singletons; the top ten hold 4% to 6%. On this clone: No antigen is known for it.

Points from the study as a whole: Dominant CD4 TCR responses targeted spike regions 160-218 and 743-854.

This receptor was identified in an adult in good health. The material sequenced was peripheral blood, taken on day 0 of AZD1222 vaccination. The chain links TRBV23-1 to TRBJ2-3; possibly TRBD1 for D (6 bases). TRBV23-1 is identified as an open reading frame with a role that is uncertain. For the CDR3, the DNA is TGCGCCAAAAAAGGGGGAGATACGCAGTATTTT. Amino acid sequence: CAKKGGDTQYF.